Listed below are T cell receptor beta chains from one sample, sequenced in a study of cytomegalovirus exposure and HLA in healthy donors. Only in-frame clones appear in the TCRdb table, and some are missing; sequencing was by immunoSEQ multiplex PCR. The sample shows a few hundred thousand clones, about 80% of them seen only once. Material: PBMCs. The receptors originated from a man aged 18 to 30 in good health and CMV-seronegative. Each CDR3 is given with its conserved first and last residue. D genes are given only for firm matches. Clone size is stated in some rows and not others, as once, few, many or a class when expanded.

V,size,D,J,CDR3,DNA
TRBV7-8,few,TRBD2,TRBJ2-3,CASSQRTSGGDEYF,TGTGCCAGCAGCCAGCGGACTAGCGGGGGGGATGAGTATTTT
TRBV27,.,.,TRBJ2-1,CASSPNAGGLDNEQFF,TGTGCCAGCAGTCCCAATGCGGGCGGGCTGGACAATGAGCAGTTCTTC
TRBV5-6,.,.,TRBJ1-5,CASSLVRHF,TGTGCCAGCAGCTTGGTCCGGCATTTT
TRBV7-2,.,TRBD2,TRBJ2-1,CASSLRSRLAGYNEQFF,TGTGCCAGCAGCCTCAGAAGTCGACTAGCGGGGTACAATGAGCAGTTCTTC
TRBV13,.,.,TRBJ1-3,CASSFSGNAIYF,TGTGCCAGCAGCTTTTCGGGAAACGCCATATATTTT
TRBV6-4,once,TRBD2,TRBJ2-1,CASSGTSGPYNEQFF,TGTGCCAGCAGCGGGACTAGCGGGCCCTACAATGAGCAGTTCTTC
TRBV19,.,.,TRBJ1-2,CASSIGQSGYTF,TGTGCCAGTAGTATCGGACAGAGTGGCTACACCTTC
TRBV5-1,.,.,TRBJ2-3,CASSLGIGGITDTQYF,TGCGCCAGCAGCCTGGGGATTGGCGGGATAACAGATACGCAGTATTTT
TRBV6-5,.,TRBD2,TRBJ2-2,CASSSSSGRTAGELFF,TGTGCCAGCAGTTCTTCTAGCGGGAGGACGGCCGGGGAGCTGTTTTTT
TRBV11-2,.,.,TRBJ2-1,CASSLWARLPGDEQFF,TGTGCCAGCAGCTTATGGGCCAGACTCCCAGGGGATGAGCAGTTCTTC
TRBV18,.,TRBD1,TRBJ1-2,CASSPDRSYGYTF,TGTGCCAGCTCACCGGACAGGTCCTATGGCTACACCTTC
TRBV18,.,.,TRBJ1-1,CASSPGLGYTEAFF,TGTGCCAGCTCACCGGGTCTAGGATACACTGAAGCTTTCTTT
TRBV25-1,.,.,TRBJ1-3,CASSAAGIRSGNTIYF,TGTGCCAGCAGTGCGGCAGGGATCCGCTCTGGAAACACCATATATTTT
TRBV5-1,.,.,TRBJ2-5,CASSLGQGREETQYF,TGCGCCAGCAGCTTGGGGCAGGGGCGCGAAGAGACCCAGTACTTC
TRBV6-5,.,TRBD1,TRBJ2-7,CASSPTGSAYEQYF,TGTGCCAGCAGTCCGACAGGGTCGGCGTACGAGCAGTACTTC
TRBV7-9,.,TRBD1,TRBJ2-1,CASSLADRVGNEQFF,TGTGCCAGCAGCTTAGCCGACAGGGTGGGAAATGAGCAGTTCTTC
TRBV2,few,.,TRBJ1-2,CASSVGNYGYTF,TGTGCCAGCAGTGTCGGTAACTATGGCTACACCTTC
TRBV11-3,once,.,TRBJ1-1,CASSFAGANTEAFF,TGTGCCAGCAGCTTTGCTGGGGCGAACACTGAAGCTTTCTTT
TRBV7-9,.,.,TRBJ2-2,CASSLRRDTGELFF,TGTGCCAGCAGCTTAAGGAGAGACACCGGGGAGCTGTTTTTT
TRBV7-9,few,TRBD2,TRBJ2-1,CASSLEGTSANEQFF,TGTGCCAGCAGCTTAGAAGGGACTAGCGCCAATGAGCAGTTCTTC
TRBV29-1,.,TRBD1,TRBJ2-2,CSASQGSTGELFF,TGCAGCGCTTCACAGGGGAGCACCGGGGAGCTGTTTTTT
TRBV5-6,.,TRBD1,TRBJ1-2,CASSLQGEHGYTF,TGTGCCAGCAGCTTACAGGGGGAGCATGGCTACACCTTC
TRBV11-3,.,.,TRBJ1-4,CASSSSGRGNEKLFF,TGTGCCAGCAGCTCCTCCGGCAGGGGTAATGAAAAACTGTTTTTT
TRBV10-3,.,.,TRBJ2-7,CAIRDTIANEQYF,TGTGCCATCAGGGACACAATAGCCAACGAGCAGTACTTC
TRBV19,.,.,TRBJ1-6,CASSILGRDSPLHF,TGTGCCAGTAGTATCCTCGGGCGGGATTCACCCCTCCACTTT
TRBV7-3,.,TRBD1,TRBJ2-7,CASSSNGAPRQGIHYEQYF,TGTGCCAGCAGCTCTAATGGGGCCCCCCGACAGGGAATACACTACGAGCAGTACTTC
TRBV19,once,.,TRBJ1-2,CASSTPTGRVPYGYTF,TGTGCCAGTAGTACACCCACCGGCAGGGTGCCCTATGGCTACACCTTC
TRBV6-6,.,.,TRBJ1-2,CASRRDYGYTF,TGTGCCAGCCGCAGGGACTATGGCTACACCTTC
TRBV9,.,.,TRBJ1-3,CASSVFDGGTESGNTIYF,TGTGCCAGCAGCGTATTTGATGGCGGGACGGAGTCTGGAAACACCATATATTTT
TRBV11-1,few,TRBD2,TRBJ2-2,CASSGTSARIGELFF,TGTGCCAGCAGCGGTACTAGCGCCAGGATCGGGGAGCTGTTTTTT
TRBV7-2,.,TRBD2,TRBJ2-1,CASSLIGGGDNEQFF,TGTGCCAGCAGCTTAATCGGCGGGGGAGACAATGAGCAGTTCTTC
TRBV7-2,once,.,TRBJ2-6,CASSSMSPDSGANVLTF,TGTGCCAGCAGCTCTATGAGCCCTGACTCTGGGGCCAACGTCCTGACTTTC
TRBV7-9,.,TRBD2,TRBJ2-3,CASSLSLAGDTQYF,TGTGCCAGCAGCTTAAGTCTAGCGGGGGATACGCAGTATTTT
TRBV7-9,.,.,TRBJ1-1,CASSLGAGATEAFF,TGTGCCAGCAGCTTAGGAGCTGGGGCGACTGAAGCTTTCTTT
TRBV21-1,few,.,TRBJ2-2,CASSKGLESSGELFF,TGTGCCAGCAGCAAAGGGTTAGAGAGTTCCGGGGAGCTGTTTTTT
TRBV9,.,.,TRBJ2-7,CARLERGRGSYEQYF,TGTGCCAGGCTAGAGAGGGGCAGGGGCTCCTACGAGCAGTACTTC
TRBV7-2,.,.,TRBJ1-4,CASSLEREANEKLFF,TGTGCCAGCAGCTTAGAAAGGGAGGCTAATGAAAAACTGTTTTTT
TRBV7-2,.,TRBD2,TRBJ2-1,CASSLVLLAGVDNEQFF,TGTGCCAGCAGCTTAGTTCTCCTAGCGGGAGTCGACAATGAGCAGTTCTTC
TRBV28,.,.,TRBJ2-2,CASSSGVGTGELFF,TGTGCCAGCAGTTCAGGGGTTGGCACCGGGGAGCTGTTTTTT
TRBV6-1,.,TRBD1,TRBJ1-5,CASSVGQGNYQPQHF,TGTGCCAGCAGTGTGGGACAGGGCAACTATCAGCCCCAGCATTTT
TRBV12-1,.,.,TRBJ1-2,CASSPVTGNYGYTF,TGTGCCAGCAGCCCGGTGACAGGCAACTATGGCTACACCTTC
TRBV30,.,.,TRBJ2-3,CAWRSGGTDTQYF,TGTGCCTGGAGGTCTGGAGGCACAGATACGCAGTATTTT